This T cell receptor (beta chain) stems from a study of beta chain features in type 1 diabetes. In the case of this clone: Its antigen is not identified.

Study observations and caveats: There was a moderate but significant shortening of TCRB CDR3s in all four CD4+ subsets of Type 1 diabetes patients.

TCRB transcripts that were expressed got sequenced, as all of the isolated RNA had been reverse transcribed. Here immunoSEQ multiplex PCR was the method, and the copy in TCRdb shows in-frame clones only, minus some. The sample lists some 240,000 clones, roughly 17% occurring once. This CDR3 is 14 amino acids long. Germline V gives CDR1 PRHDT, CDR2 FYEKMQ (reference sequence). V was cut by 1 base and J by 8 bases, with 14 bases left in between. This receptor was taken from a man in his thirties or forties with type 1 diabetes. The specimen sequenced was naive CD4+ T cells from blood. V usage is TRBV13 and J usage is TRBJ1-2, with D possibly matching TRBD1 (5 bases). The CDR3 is CASSLDAAGLGYTF. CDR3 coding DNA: TGTGCCAGCAGCTTAGACGCGGCAGGGTTAGGCTACACCTTC.